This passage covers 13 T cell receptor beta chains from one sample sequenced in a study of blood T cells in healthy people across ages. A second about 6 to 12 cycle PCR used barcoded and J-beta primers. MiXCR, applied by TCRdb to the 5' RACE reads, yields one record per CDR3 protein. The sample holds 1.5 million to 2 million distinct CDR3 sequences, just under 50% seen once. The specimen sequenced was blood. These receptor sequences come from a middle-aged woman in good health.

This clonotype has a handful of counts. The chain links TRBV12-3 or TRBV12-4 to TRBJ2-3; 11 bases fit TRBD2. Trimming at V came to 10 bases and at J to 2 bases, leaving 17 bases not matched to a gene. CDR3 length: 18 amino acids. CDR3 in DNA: TGTGCCATTCTGAAAGCCGGGGCTAGCGGGGGGATCACAGATACGCAGTATTTT. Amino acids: CAILKAGASGGITDTQYF.

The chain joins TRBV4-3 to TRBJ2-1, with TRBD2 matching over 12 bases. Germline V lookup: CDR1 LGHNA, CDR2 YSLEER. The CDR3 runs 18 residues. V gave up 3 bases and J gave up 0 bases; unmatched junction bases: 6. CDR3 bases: TGCGCCAGCAGCCATCCGGGACTAGCGGGTGGCTCCTACAATGAGCAGTTCTTC. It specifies CASSHPGLAGGSYNEQFF.

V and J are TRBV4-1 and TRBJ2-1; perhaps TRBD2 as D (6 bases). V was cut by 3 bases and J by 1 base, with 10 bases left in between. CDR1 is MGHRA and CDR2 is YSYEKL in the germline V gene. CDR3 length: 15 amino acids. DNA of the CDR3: TGCGCCAGCAGCCAGAATGCGGGGTCCTACAATGAGCAGTTCTTC. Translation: CASSQNAGSYNEQFF.

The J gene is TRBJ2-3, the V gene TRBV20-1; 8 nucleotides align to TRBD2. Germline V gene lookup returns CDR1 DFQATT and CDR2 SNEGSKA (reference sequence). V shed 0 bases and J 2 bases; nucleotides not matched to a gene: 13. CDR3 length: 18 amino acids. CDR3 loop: CSARDVPEGRGDTDTQYF. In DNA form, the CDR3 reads TGCAGTGCTAGAGACGTGCCCGAGGGGCGGGGGGACACAGATACGCAGTATTTT.

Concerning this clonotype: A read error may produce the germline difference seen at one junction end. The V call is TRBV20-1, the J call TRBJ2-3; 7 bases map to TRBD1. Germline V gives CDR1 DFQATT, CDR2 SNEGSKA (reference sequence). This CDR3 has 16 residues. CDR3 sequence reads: CNASSWKQGETDTQYF. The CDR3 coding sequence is TGCAATGCTAGTAGTTGGAAGCAGGGGGAGACAGATACGCAGTATTTT.

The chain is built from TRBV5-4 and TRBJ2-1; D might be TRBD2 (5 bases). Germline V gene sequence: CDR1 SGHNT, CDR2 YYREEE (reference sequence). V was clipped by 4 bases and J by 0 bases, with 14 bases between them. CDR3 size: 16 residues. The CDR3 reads CASSPMGSSSYNEQFF. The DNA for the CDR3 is TGTGCCAGCAGCCCCATGGGGAGTAGCTCCTACAATGAGCAGTTCTTC.

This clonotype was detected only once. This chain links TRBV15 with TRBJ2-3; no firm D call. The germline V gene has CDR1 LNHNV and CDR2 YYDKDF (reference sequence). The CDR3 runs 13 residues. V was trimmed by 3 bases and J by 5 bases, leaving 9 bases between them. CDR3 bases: TGTGCCACCAGCAGGTCACAATTAGATACGCAGTATTTT. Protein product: CATSRSQLDTQYF. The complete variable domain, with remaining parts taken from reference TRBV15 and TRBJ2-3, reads DAMVIQNPRYQVTQFGKPVTLSCSQTLNHNVMYWYQQKSSQAPKLLFHYYDKDFNNEADTPDNFQSRRPNTSFCFLDIRSPGLGDTAMYLCATSRSQLDTQYFGPGTRLTVL.

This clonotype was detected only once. The CDR3 protein is CASSYSPGQGGQPLHF. In DNA, the CDR3 is TGTGCCAGCAGTTACTCACCGGGACAGGGGGGCCAACCCCTCCACTTT. The chain is built from TRBV6-5 and TRBJ1-6; 11 bases are shared with TRBD1. Trimming took 0 bases from V and 12 from J; bases not matched to a gene: 7. The CDR3 spans 16 residues. Per the germline V gene, CDR1 is MNHEY and CDR2 is SVGAGI.

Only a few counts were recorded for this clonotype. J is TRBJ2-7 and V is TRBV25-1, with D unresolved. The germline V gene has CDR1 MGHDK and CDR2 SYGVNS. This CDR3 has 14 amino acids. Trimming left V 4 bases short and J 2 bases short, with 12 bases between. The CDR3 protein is CASSAWQHTYEQYF. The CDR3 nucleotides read TGTGCCAGCAGTGCTTGGCAGCACACCTACGAGCAGTACTTC.

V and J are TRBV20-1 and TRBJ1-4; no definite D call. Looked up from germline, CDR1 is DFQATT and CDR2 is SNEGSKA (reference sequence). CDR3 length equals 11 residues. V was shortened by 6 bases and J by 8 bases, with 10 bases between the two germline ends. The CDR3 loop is CSARYLEKLFF. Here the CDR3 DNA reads TGCAGTGCGAGATACCTGGAAAAACTGTTTTTT.

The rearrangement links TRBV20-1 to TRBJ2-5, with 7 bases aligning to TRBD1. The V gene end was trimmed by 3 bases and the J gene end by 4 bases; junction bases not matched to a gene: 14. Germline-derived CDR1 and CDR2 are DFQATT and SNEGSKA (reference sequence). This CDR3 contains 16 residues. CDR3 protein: CSASRMTGKMLETQYF. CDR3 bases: TGCAGTGCTAGTCGTATGACAGGGAAAATGTTAGAGACCCAGTACTTC.

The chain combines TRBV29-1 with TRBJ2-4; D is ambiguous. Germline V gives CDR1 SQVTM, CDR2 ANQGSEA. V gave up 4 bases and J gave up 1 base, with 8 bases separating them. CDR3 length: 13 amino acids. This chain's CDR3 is CSVVKAAKNIQYF. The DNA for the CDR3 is TGCAGCGTTGTTAAAGCGGCCAAAAACATTCAGTACTTC. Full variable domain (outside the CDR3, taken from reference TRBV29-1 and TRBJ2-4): SAVISQKPSRDICQRGTSLTIQCQVDSQVTMMFWYRQQPGQSLTLIATANQGSEATYESGFVIDKFPISRPNLTFSTLTVSNMSPEDSSIYLCSVVKAAKNIQYFGAGTRLSVL.

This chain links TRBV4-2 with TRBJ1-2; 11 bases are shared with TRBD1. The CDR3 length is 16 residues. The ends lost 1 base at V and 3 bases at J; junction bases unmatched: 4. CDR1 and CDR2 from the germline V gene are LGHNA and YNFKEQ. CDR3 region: CASSQGGQGADYGYTF. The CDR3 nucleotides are TGTGCCAGCAGCCAAGGTGGACAGGGGGCAGACTATGGCTACACCTTC.